Following are 3 T cell receptor beta chains from one sample sequenced in a study of CD8+CD57+ T cells in acquired aplastic anemia. The use of genomic DNA as template underpinned the TCR beta VDJ and CDR3 profiling. TCRdb passed the reads through MiXCR, listing each CDR3 protein once. The top ten hold 1.8% of the sample, which has around 180,000 distinct CDR3 sequences, roughly 50% seen once. CD8+CD57+ cell expansion had been shown by flow cytometry in patients chosen for sequencing. The sequencing input was sorted CD4+, CD8+, or CD8+CD57+ T cells (not recorded which) from PBMCs. These receptors all stem from a human donor with aplastic anemia.

The table lists this clonotype with many counts. The chain carries TRBV7-2 and TRBJ2-1; D gene ambiguous. This CDR3 spans 15 amino acids. Germline-derived CDR1 and CDR2 are SGHTA and FQGNSA. V lost 5 bases and J 4 bases, leaving 15 bases between the germline ends. CDR3 nucleotides: TGTGCCAGCAGCGTAGGTTTGGATGAATACAATGAGCAGTTCTTC. Translating it yields CASSVGLDEYNEQFF. The whole variable domain, filled in from reference TRBV7-2 and TRBJ2-1, reads GAGVSQSPSNKVTEKGKDVELRCDPISGHTALYWYRQSLGQGLEFLIYFQGNSAPDKSGLPSDRFSAERTGGSVSTLTIQRTQQEDSAVYLCASSVGLDEYNEQFFGPGTRLTVL.

The J gene is TRBJ1-6, the V gene TRBV7-9; no reliable D call. The V end was cut by 3 bases, the J end by 7 bases, with 10 bases between. CDR1 is SEHNR and CDR2 is FQNEAQ in the germline V gene (reference sequence). The CDR3 spans 14 residues. CDR3 sequence reads: CASSLVERNSPLHF. CDR3 nucleotides: TGTGCCAGCAGCTTGGTAGAGAGAAATTCACCCCTCCACTTT.

This clonotype was picked up many times. This sequence joins TRBV3-1 and TRBJ2-2; 10 nucleotides agree with TRBD1. The germline gives CDR1 LGHDT, CDR2 YNNKEL (reference sequence). The junction had 8 bases not matched to a gene; V was cut back by 9 bases and J by 4 bases. The CDR3 is made up of 15 amino acids. DNA of the CDR3: TGTGCCAGTTGCATGGGACAGGGGCTCACCGGGGAGCTGTTTTTT. Translated, it gives CASCMGQGLTGELFF. The full variable domain, completed using reference TRBV3-1 and TRBJ2-2, is DTAVSQTPKYLVTQMGNDKSIKCEQNLGHDTMYWYKQDSKKFLKIMFSYNNKELIINETVPNRFSPKSPDKAHLNLHINSLELGDSAVYFCASCMGQGLTGELFFGEGSRLTVL.